The entry that follows covers one TCR beta chain sequence. This CDR3 has 16 residues. V was pared by 1 base and J by 5 bases, with 9 bases of the junction left unmatched. Germline CDR1 reads MGHRA; CDR2 reads YSYEKL. The data originate from a study of cytomegalovirus exposure and HLA in healthy donors. 60 Vbeta and 13 Jbeta primers were used in PCR. This table comes from immunoSEQ multiplex PCR, and its TCRdb copy is limited to in-frame clones, with some not included. The sample table sets out about 33,000 clones. The J gene is TRBJ2-5, the V gene TRBV4-1; TRBD2 matches at 8 bases. This clonotype was obtained from a man aged 40-55 years in good health and CMV-seronegative. Material: PBMCs. The CDR3 bases are TGCGCCAGCAGCCAAGTATATGCGGGAGGAGGTGAGACCCAGTACTTC. This translates into CASSQVYAGGGETQYF.